The T cell receptor (beta chain) described here comes from a study of CD4 T cells in relation to SARS-CoV-2 and coronaviruses. The assay was immunoSEQ multiplex PCR, and TCRdb's table has in-frame clones only and misses some. The sample has tens of thousands of clones, around 73% seen once. This CDR3 has 14 residues. CDR1 is SGHTA, CDR2 FQGNSA, per germline. V dropped 5 bases and J dropped 0 bases, with 9 bases sitting between them. The unexposed donors gave CD4+ T cells in about 2011-2018, prior to COVID-19. Isolation of CD4+ T cells took place after less than 11 days in culture. This clone was observed a few times. Its antigen is not known.

This TCR was recovered from a human donor in good health. The sequenced sample consisted of CD4+ T cells from PBMCs, cultured in vitro. This chain links TRBV7-2 with TRBJ2-3; D assignment may be TRBD1 or TRBD2 (5 bases each). This CDR3 is CASSMGPSTDTQYF. The CDR3 DNA reads as TGTGCCAGCAGCATGGGACCGAGCACAGATACGCAGTATTTT.